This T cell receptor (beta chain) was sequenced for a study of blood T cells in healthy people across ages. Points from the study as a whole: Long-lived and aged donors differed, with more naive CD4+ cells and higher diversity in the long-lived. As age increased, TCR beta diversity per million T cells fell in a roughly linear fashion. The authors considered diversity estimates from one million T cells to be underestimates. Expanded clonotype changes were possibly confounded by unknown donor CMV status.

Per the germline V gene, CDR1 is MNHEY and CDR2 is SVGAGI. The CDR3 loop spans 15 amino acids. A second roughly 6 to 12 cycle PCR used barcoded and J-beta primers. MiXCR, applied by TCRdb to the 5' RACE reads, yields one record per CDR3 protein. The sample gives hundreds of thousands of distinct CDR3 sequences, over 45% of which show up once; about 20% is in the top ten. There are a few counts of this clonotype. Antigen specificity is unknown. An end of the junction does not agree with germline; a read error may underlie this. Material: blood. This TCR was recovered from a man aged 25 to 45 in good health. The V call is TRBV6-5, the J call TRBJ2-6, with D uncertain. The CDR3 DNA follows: TGTGCCAGCAGTTACGAGATTACTGGTGCCAACGTCCTGACTTTC. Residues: CASSYEITGANVLTF.